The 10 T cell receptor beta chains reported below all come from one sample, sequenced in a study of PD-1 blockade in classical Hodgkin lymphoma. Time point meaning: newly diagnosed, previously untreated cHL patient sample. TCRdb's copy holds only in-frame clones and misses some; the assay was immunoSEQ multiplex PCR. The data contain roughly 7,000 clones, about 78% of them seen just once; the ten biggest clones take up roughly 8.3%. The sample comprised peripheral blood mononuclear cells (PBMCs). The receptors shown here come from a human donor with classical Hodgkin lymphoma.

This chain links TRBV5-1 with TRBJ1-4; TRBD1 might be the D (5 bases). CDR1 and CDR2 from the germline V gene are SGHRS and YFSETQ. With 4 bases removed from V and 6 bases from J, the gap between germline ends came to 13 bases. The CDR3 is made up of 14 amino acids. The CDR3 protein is CASSPREGDEKLFF. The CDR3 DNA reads TGCGCCAGCAGCCCTAGGGAAGGGGATGAAAAACTGTTTTTT. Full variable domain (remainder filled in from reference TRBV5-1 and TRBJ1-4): KAGVTQTPRYLIKTRGQQVTLSCSPISGHRSVSWYQQTPGQGLQFLFEYFSETQRNKGNFPGRFSGRQFSNSRSEMNVSTLELGDSALYLCASSPREGDEKLFFGSGTQLSVL.

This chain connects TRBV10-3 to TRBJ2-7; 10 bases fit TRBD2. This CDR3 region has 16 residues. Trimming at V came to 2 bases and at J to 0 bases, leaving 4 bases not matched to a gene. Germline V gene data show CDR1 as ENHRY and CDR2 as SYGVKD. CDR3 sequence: CAISEELAGLSYEQYF. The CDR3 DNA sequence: TGTGCCATCAGTGAGGAACTAGCGGGGCTCTCCTACGAGCAGTACTTC.

CDR3 sequence reads: CASSLSGQGYQPQHF. The CDR3 nucleotides read TGTGCCAGCTCACTCTCGGGACAGGGTTATCAGCCCCAGCATTTT. The V and J genes are TRBV18 and TRBJ1-5; TRBD1 aligns across 9 bases. V lost 4 bases and J lost 5; bases outside the gene matches: 6. The CDR3 sequence is 15 residues long. Germline V gene lookup returns CDR1 KGHSH and CDR2 LQKENI.

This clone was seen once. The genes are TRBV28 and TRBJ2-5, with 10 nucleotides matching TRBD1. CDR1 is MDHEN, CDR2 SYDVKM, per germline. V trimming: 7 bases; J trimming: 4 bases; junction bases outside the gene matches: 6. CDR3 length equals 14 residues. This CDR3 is CASNSGTGVETQYF. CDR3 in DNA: TGTGCCAGCAACTCCGGGACAGGGGTAGAGACCCAGTACTTC.

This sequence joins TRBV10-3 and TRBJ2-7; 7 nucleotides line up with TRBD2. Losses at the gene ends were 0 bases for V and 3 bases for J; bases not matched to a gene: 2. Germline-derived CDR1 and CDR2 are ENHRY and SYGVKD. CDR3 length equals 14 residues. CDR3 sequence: CAISESAGYYEQYF. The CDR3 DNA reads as TGTGCCATCAGTGAGTCAGCGGGGTACTACGAGCAGTACTTC.

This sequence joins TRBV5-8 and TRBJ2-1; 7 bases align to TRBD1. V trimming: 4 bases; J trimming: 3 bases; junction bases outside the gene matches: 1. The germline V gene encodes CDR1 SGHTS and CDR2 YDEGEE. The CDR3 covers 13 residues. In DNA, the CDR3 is TGTGCCAGCAGCAGGGACAGCTACAATGAGCAGTTCTTC. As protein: CASSRDSYNEQFF.

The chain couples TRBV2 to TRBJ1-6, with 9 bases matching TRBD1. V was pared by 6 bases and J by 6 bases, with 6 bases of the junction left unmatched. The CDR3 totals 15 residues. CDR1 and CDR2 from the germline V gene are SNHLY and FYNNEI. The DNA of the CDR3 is TGTGCCAGCAGGGACAGGGGAGGGGGTAATTCACCCCTCCACTTT. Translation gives CASRDRGGGNSPLHF.

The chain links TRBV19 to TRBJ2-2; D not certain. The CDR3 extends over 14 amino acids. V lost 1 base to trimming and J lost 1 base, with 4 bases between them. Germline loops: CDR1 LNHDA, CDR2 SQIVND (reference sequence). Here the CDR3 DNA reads TGTGCCAGTAGTATAGTCGGGAACACCGGGGAGCTGTTTTTT. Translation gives CASSIVGNTGELFF. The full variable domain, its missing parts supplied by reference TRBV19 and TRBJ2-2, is DGGITQSPKYLFRKEGQNVTLSCEQNLNHDAMYWYRQDPGQGLRLIYYSQIVNDFQKGDIAEGYSVSREKKESFPLTVTSAQKNPTAFYLCASSIVGNTGELFFGEGSRLTVL.

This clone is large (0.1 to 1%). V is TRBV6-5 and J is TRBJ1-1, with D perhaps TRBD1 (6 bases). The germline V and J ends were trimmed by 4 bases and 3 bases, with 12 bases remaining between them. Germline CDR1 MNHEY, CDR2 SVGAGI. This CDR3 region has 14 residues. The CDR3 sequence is CASSFLRGYTEAFF. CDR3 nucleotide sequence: TGTGCCAGCAGTTTTCTCAGGGGATACACTGAAGCTTTCTTT.

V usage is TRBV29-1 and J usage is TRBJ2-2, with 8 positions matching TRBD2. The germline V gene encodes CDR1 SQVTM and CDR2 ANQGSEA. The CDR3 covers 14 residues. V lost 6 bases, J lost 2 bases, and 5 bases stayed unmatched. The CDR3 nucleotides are TGCAGCGTCGCGAGCGGGGGTAACACCGGGGAGCTGTTTTTT. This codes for CSVASGGNTGELFF.